The TCR beta chain under discussion was sequenced for a study of shared clonotypes between healthy human individuals. V was cut by 5 bases and J by 0 bases, with 11 bases left in between. Germline-derived CDR1 and CDR2 are SGHNT and YYREEE (reference sequence). CDR3 length: 14 amino acids. This clone was recorded once. Method: immunoSEQ multiplex PCR; TCRdb's copy keeps in-frame clones and lacks some. The data contain under 2,500,000 clones, approximately 94% of them singletons. Sequences were obtained from naive CD4+ T cells sorted from blood. As for subset: CD45RA+ positively selected. V is TRBV5-4 and J is TRBJ1-1, with D possibly TRBD1 on 5 matching bases. This TCR was sampled from a man between 18 and 29 years old in good health. This CDR3 reads CASSMGVLNTEAFF. The DNA of the CDR3 is TGTGCCAGCAGTATGGGGGTTTTGAACACTGAAGCTTTCTTT.